This is a list of T cell receptor beta chains from one sample in a study of identical twins. TCRdb ran MiXCR on the 5' RACE reads and lists one entry per CDR3 protein. This repertoire shows hundreds of thousands of distinct CDR3 sequences, roughly 12% found once; its top ten account for 1.5% to 2%. This sample also appeared in a second study, on yellow fever vaccine responses in identical twins.

Sequencing was performed on PBMCs. Source of these receptors: a woman aged 18-35 years in good health. Each CDR3 is given with its conserved first and last residue. A D gene is named only where the DNA matches it firmly. A row's size may be missing; if present it is once, few, many or a size class.

d_call	j_call	v_call	clone_size	cdr3_nt	cdr3_aa
TRBD2	TRBJ2-1	TRBV12-5	few	TGTGCTAGTGGTTTGGTCACCCTTTCCGCTAGCGGGAGACTCTCCTACAATGAGCAGTTCTTC	CASGLVTLSASGRLSYNEQFF
TRBD1	TRBJ2-3	TRBV6-4	few	TGTGCCAGCAGGCGACAGGGTGCGGATACGCAGTATTTT	CASRRQGADTQYF
NA	TRBJ2-1	TRBV5-1	few	TGCGCCAGCAGCTTGGTTGGAGGGGTCTCCTACAATGAGCAGTTCTTC	CASSLVGGVSYNEQFF
NA	TRBJ2-7	TRBV20-1	NA	TGCAGTGCTAGCACTCCTTCCTACGAGCAGTACTTC	CSASTPSYEQYF
NA	TRBJ2-5	TRBV27	NA	TGTGCCAGCAGCCGTATCCCGGGGCTGAAAGAGACCCAGTACTTC	CASSRIPGLKETQYF
TRBD2	TRBJ2-1	TRBV20-1	NA	TGCAGTGCTAGAGATACTAGCGGGAATACTACCTACAATGAGCAGTTCTTC	CSARDTSGNTTYNEQFF
TRBD2	TRBJ2-2	TRBV20-1	few	TGCAGTGCTAGGATTAGCGGGAGCCTCCTCACCGGGGAGCTGTTTTTT	CSARISGSLLTGELFF
TRBD1	TRBJ2-1	TRBV12-3/TRBV12-4	many	TGTGCCAGCAGTGCCACAGGGGAACCCAACAATGAGCAGTTCTTC	CASSATGEPNNEQFF
TRBD1	TRBJ2-7	TRBV10-3	NA	TGTGCCATCAGTGAGACAGGGGTCTACGAGCAGTACTTC	CAISETGVYEQYF
TRBD2	TRBJ2-1	TRBV5-1	NA	TGCGCCAGCAGAGTCTGGGGAAGCGGGGGGGCAATCAATGAGCAGTTCTTC	CASRVWGSGGAINEQFF
NA	TRBJ2-6	TRBV28	NA	TGTGCCAGCAGACCACAGGGACCTGGGGCCAACGTCCTGACTTTC	CASRPQGPGANVLTF
TRBD1	TRBJ1-5	TRBV20-1	NA	TGCAGTGCAGGGAAGACAGGGGTTAAGCCCCAGCATTTT	CSAGKTGVKPQHF
TRBD1	TRBJ2-1	TRBV20-1	NA	TGCAGTGCTACCCCAGGGGGCCAAGCGGGTGGGCGGAATGAGCAGTTCTTC	CSATPGGQAGGRNEQFF
TRBD2	TRBJ2-1	TRBV20-1	NA	TGCAGTGCTAGCGAACTAGCGGGAGGGGGGAATGAGCAGTTCTTC	CSASELAGGGNEQFF
TRBD2	TRBJ2-7	TRBV3-1	few	TGTGCCAGCAGCCAACAAGCGGGAGGAGGCCACGAGCAGTACTTC	CASSQQAGGGHEQYF
NA	TRBJ2-1	TRBV18	NA	TGTGCCAGCTCACCACCGAACGGGAGAGGCGATGAGCAGTTCTTC	CASSPPNGRGDEQFF
TRBD1	TRBJ2-7	TRBV6-5	many	TGTGCCAGCAGTTATCGGGACAGGGGGACCTACGAGCAGTACTTC	CASSYRDRGTYEQYF
NA	TRBJ2-3	TRBV7-9	NA	TGTGCCAGCAGCTCCCCGGATGGGGGGCCAGATACGCAGTATTTT	CASSSPDGGPDTQYF